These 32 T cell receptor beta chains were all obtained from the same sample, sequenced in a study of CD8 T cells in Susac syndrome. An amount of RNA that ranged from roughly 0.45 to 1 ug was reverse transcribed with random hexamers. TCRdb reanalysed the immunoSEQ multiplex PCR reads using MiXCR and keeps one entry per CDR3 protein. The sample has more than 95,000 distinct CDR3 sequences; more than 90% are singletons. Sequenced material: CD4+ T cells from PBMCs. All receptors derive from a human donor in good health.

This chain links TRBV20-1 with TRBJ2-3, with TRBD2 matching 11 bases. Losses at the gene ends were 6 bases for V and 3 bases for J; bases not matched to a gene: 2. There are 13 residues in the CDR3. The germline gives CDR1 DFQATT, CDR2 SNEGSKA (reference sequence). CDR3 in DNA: TGCAGTGCCCGGACTAGCGGGACAGATACGCAGTATTTT. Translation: CSARTSGTDTQYF.

The CDR3 loop is CASSSEVIEAFF. The CDR3 coding sequence is TGTGCCAGCAGCTCGGAGGTAATTGAAGCTTTCTTT. This chain uses TRBV7-2 with TRBJ1-1; D ambiguous. Trimming removed 4 bases at V and 7 bases at J, with 10 bases between. The CDR3 sequence is 12 residues long. Germline CDR1 is SGHTA and CDR2 is FQGNSA.

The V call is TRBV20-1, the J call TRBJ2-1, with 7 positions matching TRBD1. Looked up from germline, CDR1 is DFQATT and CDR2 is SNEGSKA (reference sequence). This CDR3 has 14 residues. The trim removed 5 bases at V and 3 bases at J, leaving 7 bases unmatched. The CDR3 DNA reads TGCAGTGCTTCCCGGACAGGTGACTACAATGAGCAGTTCTTC. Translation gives CSASRTGDYNEQFF.

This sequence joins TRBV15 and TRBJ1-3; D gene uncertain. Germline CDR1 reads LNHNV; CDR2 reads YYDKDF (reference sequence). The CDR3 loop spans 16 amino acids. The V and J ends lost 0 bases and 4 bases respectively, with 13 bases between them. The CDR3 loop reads CATSRDRESSGNTIYF. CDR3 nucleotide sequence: TGTGCCACCAGCAGAGATCGGGAATCATCGGGAAACACCATATATTTT.

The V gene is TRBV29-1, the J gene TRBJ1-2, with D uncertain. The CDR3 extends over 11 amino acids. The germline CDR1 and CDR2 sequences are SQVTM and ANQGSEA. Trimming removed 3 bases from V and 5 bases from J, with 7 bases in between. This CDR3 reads CSVDFLYGYTF. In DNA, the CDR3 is TGCAGCGTTGACTTTCTGTATGGCTACACCTTC.

CDR3 sequence (DNA): TGTGCCAGCAGTATTGCGGGGTTTGGTGGCTACACCTTC. Amino acids: CASSIAGFGGYTF. The chain links TRBV12-3 or TRBV12-4 to TRBJ1-2, with D uncertain. Trimming removed 5 bases at V and 7 bases at J, with 14 bases between. There are 13 residues in the CDR3.

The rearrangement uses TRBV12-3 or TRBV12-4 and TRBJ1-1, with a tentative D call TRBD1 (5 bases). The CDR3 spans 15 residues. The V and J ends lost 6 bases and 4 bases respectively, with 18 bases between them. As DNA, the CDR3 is TGTGCCAGCAGGGTGGAACTCGGGAGGGGCACTGAAGCTTTCTTT. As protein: CASRVELGRGTEAFF.

CDR3 sequence (DNA): TGTGCCAGCAGCGGAGTCGGGACAAATCATCCCCCCCTCCACTTT. Protein sequence: CASSGVGTNHPPLHF. This sequence joins TRBV6-6 and TRBJ1-6, with a possible D match to TRBD1 (6 bases). Looked up from germline, CDR1 is MNHNY and CDR2 is SVGAGI (reference sequence). The CDR3 extends over 15 amino acids. V gave up 6 bases and J gave up 13 bases, with 22 bases separating them.

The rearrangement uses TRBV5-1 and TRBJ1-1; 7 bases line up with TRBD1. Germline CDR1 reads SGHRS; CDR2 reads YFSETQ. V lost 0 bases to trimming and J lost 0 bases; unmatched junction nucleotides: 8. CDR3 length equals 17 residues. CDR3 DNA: TGCGCCAGCAGCTTGGGCCGGGACAGATTCATGAACACTGAAGCTTTCTTT. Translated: CASSLGRDRFMNTEAFF.

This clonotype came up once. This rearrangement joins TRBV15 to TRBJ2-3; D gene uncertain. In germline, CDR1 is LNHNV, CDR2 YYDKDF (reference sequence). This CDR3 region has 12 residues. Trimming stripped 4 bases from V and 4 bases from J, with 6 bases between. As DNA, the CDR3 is TGTGCCACCAGCAAGGGTGCAGATACGCAGTATTTT. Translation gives CATSKGADTQYF.

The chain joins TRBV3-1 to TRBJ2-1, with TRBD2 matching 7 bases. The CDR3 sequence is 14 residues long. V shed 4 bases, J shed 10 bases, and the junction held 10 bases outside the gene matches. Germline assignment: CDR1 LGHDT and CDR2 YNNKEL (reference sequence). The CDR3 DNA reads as TGTGCCAGCAGCCCGACTTGGGCGGGAGAGGAGCAGTTCTTC. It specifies CASSPTWAGEEQFF.

The CDR3 region has the DNA TGCAGCGTCTGGATAATGGGGGGCCCGGATACGCAGTATTTT. Its protein is CSVWIMGGPDTQYF. The gene calls are TRBV29-1 and TRBJ2-3, with D perhaps given as TRBD1 or TRBD2 (6 bases each). Germline CDR1 SQVTM, CDR2 ANQGSEA. Trimming left V 6 bases short and J 6 bases short, with 19 bases between. The CDR3 runs to 14 residues.

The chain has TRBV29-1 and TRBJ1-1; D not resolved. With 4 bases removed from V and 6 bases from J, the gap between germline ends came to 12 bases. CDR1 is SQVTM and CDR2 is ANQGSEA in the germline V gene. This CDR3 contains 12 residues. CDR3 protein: CSVVDSSAEAFF. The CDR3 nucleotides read TGCAGCGTTGTAGATTCGAGCGCTGAAGCTTTCTTT.

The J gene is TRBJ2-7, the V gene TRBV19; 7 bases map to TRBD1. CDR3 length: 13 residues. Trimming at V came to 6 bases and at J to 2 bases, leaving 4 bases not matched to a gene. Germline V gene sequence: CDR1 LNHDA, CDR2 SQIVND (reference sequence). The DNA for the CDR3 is TGTGCCAGTAGGAAGGACAGGACCTACGAGCAGTACTTC. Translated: CASRKDRTYEQYF.

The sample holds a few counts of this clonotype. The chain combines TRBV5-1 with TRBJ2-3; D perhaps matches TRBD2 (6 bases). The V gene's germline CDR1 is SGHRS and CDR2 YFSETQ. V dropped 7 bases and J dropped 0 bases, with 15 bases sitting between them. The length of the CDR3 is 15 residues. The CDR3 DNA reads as TGCGCCAGCCGATATCTAGCGATTAGCACAGATACGCAGTATTTT. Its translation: CASRYLAISTDTQYF.

The DNA for the CDR3 is TGTGCCAGCAGCTTAGGAGGTAGCGGGAGCACCTACGAGCAGTACTTC. As protein: CASSLGGSGSTYEQYF. This chain links TRBV5-6 with TRBJ2-7, with 9 bases that match TRBD2. V lost 2 bases and J lost 2; bases outside the gene matches: 8. The germline V gene has CDR1 SGHDT and CDR2 YYEEEE. This CDR3 is 16 amino acids long.

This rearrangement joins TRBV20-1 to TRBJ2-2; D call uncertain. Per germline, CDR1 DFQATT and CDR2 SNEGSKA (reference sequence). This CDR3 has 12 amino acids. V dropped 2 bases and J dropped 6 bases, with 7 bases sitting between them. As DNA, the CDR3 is TGCAGTGCTAGAAACACCGCCGGGGAGCTGTTTTTT. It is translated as CSARNTAGELFF.

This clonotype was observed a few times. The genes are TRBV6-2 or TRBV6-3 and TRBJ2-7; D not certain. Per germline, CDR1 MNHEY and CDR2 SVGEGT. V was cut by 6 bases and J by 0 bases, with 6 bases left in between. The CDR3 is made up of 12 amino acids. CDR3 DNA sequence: TGTGCCAGCAGCCATAGCTCCTACGAGCAGTACTTC. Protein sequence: CASSHSSYEQYF.

CDR3: CASSLARWRHEQFF. For the CDR3, the DNA is TGTGCCAGCAGCTTAGCGCGGTGGCGCCATGAGCAGTTCTTC. The chain has TRBV7-8 and TRBJ2-1; D is ambiguous. The V and J ends lost 0 bases and 8 bases respectively, with 11 bases between them. Germline V gene sequence: CDR1 SGHVS, CDR2 FQNEAQ. The CDR3 contains 14 residues.

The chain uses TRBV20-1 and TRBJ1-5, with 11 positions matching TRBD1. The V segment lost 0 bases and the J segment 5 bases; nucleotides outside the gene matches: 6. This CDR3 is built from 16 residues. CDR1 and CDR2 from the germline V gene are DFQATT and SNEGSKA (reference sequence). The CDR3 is CSARESRDRGDQPQHF. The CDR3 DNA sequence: TGCAGTGCTAGAGAGAGCCGGGACAGGGGGGATCAGCCCCAGCATTTT.

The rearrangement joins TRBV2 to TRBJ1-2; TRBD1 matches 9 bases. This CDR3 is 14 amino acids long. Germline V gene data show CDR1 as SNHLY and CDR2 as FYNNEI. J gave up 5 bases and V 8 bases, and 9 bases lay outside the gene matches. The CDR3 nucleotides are TGTGCCAGCGGTCCGGGACAGGGAGGGTATGGCTACACCTTC. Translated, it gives CASGPGQGGYGYTF. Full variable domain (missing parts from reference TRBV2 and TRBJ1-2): EPEVTQTPSHQVTQMGQEVILRCVPISNHLYFYWYRQILGQKVEFLVSFYNNEISEKSEIFDDQFSVERPDGSNFTLKIRSTKLEDSAMYFCASGPGQGGYGYTFGSGTRLTVV.

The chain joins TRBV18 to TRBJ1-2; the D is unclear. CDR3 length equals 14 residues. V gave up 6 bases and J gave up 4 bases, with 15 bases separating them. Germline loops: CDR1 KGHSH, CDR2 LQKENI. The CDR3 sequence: CASSETVNSYGYTF. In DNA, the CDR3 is TGTGCCAGCTCTGAGACGGTGAATTCCTATGGCTACACCTTC. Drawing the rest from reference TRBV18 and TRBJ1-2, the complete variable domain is NAGVMQNPRHLVRRRGQEARLRCSPMKGHSHVYWYRQLPEEGLKFMVYLQKENIIDESGMPKERFSAEFPKEGPSILRIQQVVRGDSAAYFCASSETVNSYGYTFGSGTRLTVV.

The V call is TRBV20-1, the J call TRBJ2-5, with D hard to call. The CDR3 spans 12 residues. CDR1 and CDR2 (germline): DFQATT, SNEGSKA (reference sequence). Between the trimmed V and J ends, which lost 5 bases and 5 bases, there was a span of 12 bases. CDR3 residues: CSAPGSDETQYF. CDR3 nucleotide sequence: TGCAGTGCTCCAGGATCAGATGAGACCCAGTACTTC.

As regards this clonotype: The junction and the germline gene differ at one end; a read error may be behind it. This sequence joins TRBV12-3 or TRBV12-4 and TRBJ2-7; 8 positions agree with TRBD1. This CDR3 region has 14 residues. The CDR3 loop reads CASSLGQASNEQYF. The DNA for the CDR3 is TGTGCCAGCAGTTTGGGACAGGCCTCCAACGAGCAGTACTTC.

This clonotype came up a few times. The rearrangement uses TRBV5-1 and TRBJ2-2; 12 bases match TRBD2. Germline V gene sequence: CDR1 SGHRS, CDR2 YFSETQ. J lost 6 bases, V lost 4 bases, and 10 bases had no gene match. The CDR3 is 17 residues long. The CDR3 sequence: CASSRILAGGPSGELFF. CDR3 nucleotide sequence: TGCGCCAGCAGCCGAATCCTAGCGGGAGGGCCTTCCGGGGAGCTGTTTTTT.

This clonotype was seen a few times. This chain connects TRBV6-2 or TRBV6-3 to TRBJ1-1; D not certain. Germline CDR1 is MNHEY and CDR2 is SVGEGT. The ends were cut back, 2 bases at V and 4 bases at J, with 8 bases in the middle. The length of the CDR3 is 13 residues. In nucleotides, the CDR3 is TGTGCCAGCAGTTACCTCTACACCACTGAAGCTTTCTTT. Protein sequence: CASSYLYTTEAFF.

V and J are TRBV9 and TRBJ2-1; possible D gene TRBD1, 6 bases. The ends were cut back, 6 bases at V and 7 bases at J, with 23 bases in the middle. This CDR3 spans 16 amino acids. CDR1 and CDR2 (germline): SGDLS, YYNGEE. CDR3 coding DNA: TGTGCCAGCACCCCAGGGGTGGGGGCCCTTGGGAATGAGCAGTTCTTC. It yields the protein CASTPGVGALGNEQFF.

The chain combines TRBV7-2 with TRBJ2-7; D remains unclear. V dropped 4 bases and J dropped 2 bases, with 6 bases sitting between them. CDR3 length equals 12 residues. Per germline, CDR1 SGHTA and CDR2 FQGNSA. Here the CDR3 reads CASSSLTYEQYF. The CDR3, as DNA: TGTGCCAGCAGCTCTCTAACCTACGAGCAGTACTTC.

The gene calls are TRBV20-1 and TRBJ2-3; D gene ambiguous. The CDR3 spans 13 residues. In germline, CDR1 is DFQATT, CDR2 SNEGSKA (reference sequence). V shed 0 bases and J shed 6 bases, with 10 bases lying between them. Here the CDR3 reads CSARDSGVDTQYF. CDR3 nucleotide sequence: TGCAGTGCTAGAGACTCAGGCGTGGATACGCAGTATTTT.

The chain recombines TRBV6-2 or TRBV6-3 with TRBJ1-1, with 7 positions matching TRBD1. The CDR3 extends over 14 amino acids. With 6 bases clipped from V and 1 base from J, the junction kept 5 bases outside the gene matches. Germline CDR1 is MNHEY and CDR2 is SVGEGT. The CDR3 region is CASRRQGGNTEAFF. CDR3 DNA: TGTGCCAGCAGAAGACAGGGAGGGAACACTGAAGCTTTCTTT.

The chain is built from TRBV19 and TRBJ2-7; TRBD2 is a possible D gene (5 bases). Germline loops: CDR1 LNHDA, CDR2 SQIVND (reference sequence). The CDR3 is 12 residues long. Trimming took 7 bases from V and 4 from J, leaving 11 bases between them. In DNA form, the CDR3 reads TGTGCCAGTAAGAGCGAGGGATACGAGCAGTACTTC. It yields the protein CASKSEGYEQYF. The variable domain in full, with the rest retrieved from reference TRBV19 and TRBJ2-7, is DGGITQSPKYLFRKEGQNVTLSCEQNLNHDAMYWYRQDPGQGLRLIYYSQIVNDFQKGDIAEGYSVSREKKESFPLTVTSAQKNPTAFYLCASKSEGYEQYFGPGTRLTVT.

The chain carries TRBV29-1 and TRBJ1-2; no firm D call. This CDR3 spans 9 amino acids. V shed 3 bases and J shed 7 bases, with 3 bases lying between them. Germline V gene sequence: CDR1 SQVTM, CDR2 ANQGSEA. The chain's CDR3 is CSVEGGYTF. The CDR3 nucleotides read TGCAGCGTTGAGGGTGGCTACACCTTC.